A single sample gave rise to the 18 T cell receptor beta chains below, sequenced in a study of blood T cell repertoires in COVID-19. The assay was immunoSEQ multiplex PCR, and TCRdb's table has in-frame clones only and misses some. Here the sample spans about 41,000 clones, 76% being singletons. Input material: peripheral blood. These receptors came from an elderly man with acute or convalescent COVID-19.

V and J are TRBV2 and TRBJ2-5; TRBD2 matches at 10 bases. V shed 8 bases and J 1 base; nucleotides not matched to a gene: 10. This CDR3 is built from 16 residues. Looked up from germline, CDR1 is SNHLY and CDR2 is FYNNEI. DNA for the CDR3: TGTGCCAGCGGGGATTTAGCGGGGGGTGGCCAAGAGACCCAGTACTTC. This codes for CASGDLAGGGQETQYF.

V and J are TRBV5-4 and TRBJ1-1, with D possibly matching TRBD1 (5 bases). The V end lost 0 bases, the J end lost 0 bases, and 12 bases lay between the germline ends. The V gene's germline CDR1 is SGHNT and CDR2 YYREEE (reference sequence). The CDR3 is made up of 16 amino acids. CDR3 protein: CASSLGGGALNTEAFF. The DNA of the CDR3 is TGTGCCAGCAGCTTGGGTGGAGGGGCCTTGAACACTGAAGCTTTCTTT.

J is TRBJ1-6 and V is TRBV9; D may be TRBD1 (6 bases). The CDR3 extends over 18 amino acids. V shed 3 bases and J shed 5 bases, with 21 bases lying between them. The V gene's germline CDR1 is SGDLS and CDR2 YYNGEE. CDR3 sequence reads: CASSAPHKGDTDNSPLHF. The CDR3, as DNA: TGTGCCAGCAGCGCCCCTCACAAGGGGGACACCGATAATTCACCCCTCCACTTT.

The J gene is TRBJ2-1, the V gene TRBV5-6; 12 positions agree with TRBD2. The junction had 11 bases not matched to a gene; V was cut back by 4 bases and J by 12 bases. This CDR3 region has 15 residues. Looked up from germline, CDR1 is SGHDT and CDR2 is YYEEEE. The CDR3 is CASSVRASGRGRQFF. The CDR3 bases are TGTGCCAGCAGCGTTAGGGCTAGCGGGAGGGGTAGGCAGTTCTTC. Full variable domain (outside the CDR3, taken from reference TRBV5-6 and TRBJ2-1): DAGVTQSPTHLIKTRGQQVTLRCSPKSGHDTVSWYQQALGQGPQFIFQYYEEEERQRGNFPDRFSGHQFPNYSSELNVNALLLGDSALYLCASSVRASGRGRQFFGPGTRLTVL.

The chain links TRBV10-3 to TRBJ2-6, with TRBD1 as a possible D gene (6 bases). Between the trimmed V and J ends, which lost 3 bases and 0 bases, there was a span of 12 bases. This CDR3 comprises 17 residues. Germline V CDR1 and CDR2: ENHRY, SYGVKD. For the CDR3, the DNA is TGTGCCATCAGTGAAAGGACAGCTAGCTCTGGGGCCAACGTCCTGACTTTC. Translation: CAISERTASSGANVLTF.

The chain has TRBV6-5 and TRBJ1-5; 7 nucleotides match TRBD1. The CDR3 is 13 amino acids. Germline CDR1 reads MNHEY; CDR2 reads SVGAGI. The V gene end was trimmed by 9 bases and the J gene end by 6 bases; junction bases not matched to a gene: 8. The DNA for the CDR3 is TGTGCCAGTGGTACAGGGGCAGGTCAGCCCCAGCATTTT. Translated: CASGTGAGQPQHF.

V is TRBV5-6 and J is TRBJ2-7; 9 bases align to TRBD1. Germline CDR1 and CDR2: SGHDT and YYEEEE. V was pared by 5 bases and J by 6 bases, with 9 bases of the junction left unmatched. The CDR3 runs to 14 residues. CDR3 coding DNA: TGTGCCAGCAGTAAGGACAGGGGAAAACGCGAGCAGTACTTC. Translation: CASSKDRGKREQYF.

The V and J genes are TRBV3-1 (or the pseudogene TRBV3-2) and TRBJ2-3; 12 nucleotides match TRBD2. From germline, CDR1 is LGHDT and CDR2 YNNKEL (reference sequence). This CDR3 region has 17 residues. V shed 5 bases and J 2 bases; nucleotides not matched to a gene: 8. CDR3 protein: CASSSRTSGVYTDTQYF. Here the CDR3 DNA reads TGTGCCAGCAGCTCGAGGACTAGCGGGGTGTACACAGATACGCAGTATTTT.

The chain carries TRBV7-3 and TRBJ2-1; TRBD2 agrees at 8 bases. The V gene end was trimmed by 5 bases and the J gene end by 9 bases; junction bases not matched to a gene: 6. This CDR3 spans 13 amino acids. Germline CDR1 SGHTA, CDR2 FQGTGA. The CDR3 region has the DNA TGTGCCAGCAGCCCAGCGGGAGCGCGTGAGCAGTTCTTC. This encodes CASSPAGAREQFF.

The V call is TRBV6-4, the J call TRBJ1-1; no definite D call. The ends were cut back, 4 bases at V and 4 bases at J, with 13 bases in the middle. The CDR3 consists of 14 residues. CDR1 and CDR2 (germline): MRHNA, SNTAGT. This chain's CDR3 is CASSGTGRSTEAFF. The CDR3 DNA follows: TGTGCCAGCAGTGGAACCGGGAGGAGCACTGAAGCTTTCTTT.

The rearrangement links TRBV7-9 to TRBJ1-4, with no clear D. Trimming removed 5 bases from V and 8 bases from J, with 21 bases in between. Germline-derived CDR1 and CDR2 are SEHNR and FQNEAQ (reference sequence). The CDR3 runs 16 residues. The CDR3 here is CASSPHRGVGYEKLFF. Here the CDR3 DNA reads TGTGCCAGCAGCCCCCATCGCGGGGTTGGGTACGAAAAACTGTTTTTT.

The chain links TRBV14 to TRBJ2-1; D uncertain. The CDR3 is 18 residues long. The V end was cut by 4 bases, the J end by 2 bases, with 21 bases between. Germline lookup yields CDR1 SGHDN and CDR2 FVKESK. In DNA form, the CDR3 reads TGTGCCAGCAGCCCCGGCCCAGGAAATGTGTTTACCTACAATGAGCAGTTCTTC. Translating it yields CASSPGPGNVFTYNEQFF.

V usage is TRBV19 and J usage is TRBJ2-1, with 9 bases identical to TRBD2. This CDR3 has 13 residues. The J segment lost 8 bases and the V segment lost 5 bases, leaving 4 bases of the junction unmatched. Germline CDR1 LNHDA, CDR2 SQIVND (reference sequence). CDR3: CASSGRGGHEQFF. The CDR3, as DNA: TGTGCCAGTAGTGGGCGGGGGGGCCATGAGCAGTTCTTC.

CDR3 sequence reads: CASRFKGQAPEQFF. The CDR3 DNA reads as TGTGCCAGCAGGTTTAAGGGGCAGGCCCCTGAGCAGTTCTTC. The rearrangement uses TRBV7-2 and TRBJ2-1, with D maybe TRBD1 (5 bases). This CDR3 spans 14 amino acids. V shed 6 bases and J shed 9 bases, with 18 bases lying between them. Germline V gene lookup returns CDR1 SGHTA and CDR2 FQGNSA.

The CDR3 region has the DNA TGTGCCAGCAGTTTCCAAGCGGGAGGAGATACGCAGTATTTT. It yields the protein CASSFQAGGDTQYF. The V and J genes are TRBV28 and TRBJ2-3, with 9 nucleotides matching TRBD2. Looked up from germline, CDR1 is MDHEN and CDR2 is SYDVKM. The CDR3 sequence is 14 residues long. V dropped 3 bases and J dropped 5; count of bases not matched to a gene: 3.

This chain joins TRBV28 and TRBJ2-7, with D maybe TRBD2 (6 bases). This CDR3 comprises 15 residues. Germline values: CDR1 MDHEN, CDR2 SYDVKM. V was pared by 1 base and J by 3 bases, with 13 bases between. The CDR3 bases are TGTGCCAGCAGTTTATTAGCGGTTAAAAGCTACGAGCAGTACTTC. It specifies CASSLLAVKSYEQYF.

The chain combines TRBV4-2 with TRBJ1-1; no reliable D call. This CDR3 spans 15 amino acids. Germline-derived CDR1 and CDR2 are LGHNA and YNFKEQ. Trimming pared 6 bases from V and 3 bases from J, leaving 17 bases between. The CDR3 DNA reads TGTGCCAGCAGGCAGATATCGGCGGGGTACACTGAAGCTTTCTTT. This translates into CASRQISAGYTEAFF.

The chain joins TRBV5-5 to TRBJ2-1, with 12 bases fitting TRBD2. The CDR3 runs 15 residues. The ends lost 1 base at V and 6 bases at J; junction bases unmatched: 2. The germline V gene encodes CDR1 SGHKS and CDR2 YYEKEE (reference sequence). CDR3 region: CASSLLLAGGNEQFF. The CDR3, as DNA: TGTGCCAGCAGCTTGTTACTAGCGGGGGGCAATGAGCAGTTCTTC. Full variable domain (missing parts from reference TRBV5-5 and TRBJ2-1): DAGVTQSPTHLIKTRGQQVTLRCSPISGHKSVSWYQQVLGQGPQFIFQYYEKEERGRGNFPDRFSARQFPNYSSELNVNALLLGDSALYLCASSLLLAGGNEQFFGPGTRLTVL.